This T cell receptor beta chain was sequenced for a study of blood T cell repertoires in COVID-19. Turning to the study itself: Sites across the United States, Italy and Spain contributed samples from acute and convalescent COVID-19.

This CDR3 is 14 amino acids long. Per the germline V gene, CDR1 is MNHEY and CDR2 is SVGAGI. Trimming pared 4 bases from V and 7 bases from J, leaving 11 bases between. Original handling: Amplification from reference gene primers served as the basis for estimated nucleated cell counts. Only in-frame clones appear in the TCRdb table, and some are missing; sequencing was by immunoSEQ multiplex PCR. The D gene and trimming were derived from the DNA, and the V and J assignments and clone size from that table. The sample comprises 190,000 or so clones, about 83% of which are singletons, and 8% to 10% rests with the top ten.

The TCR was taken from a woman between 25 and 40 years old who had recovered from COVID-19. The source material was PBMCs or T cells enriched from blood (not recorded which). The chain carries TRBV6-5 and TRBJ1-6; possible D gene TRBD1, 5 bases. For the CDR3, the DNA is TGTGCCAGCAGTTGGGACTTTCTGAATTCACCCCTCCACTTT. Encoded protein: CASSWDFLNSPLHF.